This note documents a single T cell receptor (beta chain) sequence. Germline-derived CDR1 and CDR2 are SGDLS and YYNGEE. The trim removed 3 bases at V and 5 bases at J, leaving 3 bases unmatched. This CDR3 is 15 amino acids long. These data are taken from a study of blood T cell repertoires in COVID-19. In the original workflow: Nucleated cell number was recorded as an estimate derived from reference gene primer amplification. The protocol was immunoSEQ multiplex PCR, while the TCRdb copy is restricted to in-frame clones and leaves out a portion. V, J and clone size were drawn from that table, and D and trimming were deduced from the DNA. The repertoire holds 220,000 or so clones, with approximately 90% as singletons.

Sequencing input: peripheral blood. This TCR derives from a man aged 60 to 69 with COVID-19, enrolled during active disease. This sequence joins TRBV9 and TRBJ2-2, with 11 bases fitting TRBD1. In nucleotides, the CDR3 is TGTGCCAGCAGCGGGGACAGGGGGAAGACCGGGGAGCTGTTTTTT. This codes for CASSGDRGKTGELFF. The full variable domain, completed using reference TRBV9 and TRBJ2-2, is DSGVTQTPKHLITATGQRVTLRCSPRSGDLSVYWYQQSLDQGLQFLIQYYNGEERAKGNILERFSAQQFPDLHSELNLSSLELGDSALYFCASSGDRGKTGELFFGEGSRLTVL.